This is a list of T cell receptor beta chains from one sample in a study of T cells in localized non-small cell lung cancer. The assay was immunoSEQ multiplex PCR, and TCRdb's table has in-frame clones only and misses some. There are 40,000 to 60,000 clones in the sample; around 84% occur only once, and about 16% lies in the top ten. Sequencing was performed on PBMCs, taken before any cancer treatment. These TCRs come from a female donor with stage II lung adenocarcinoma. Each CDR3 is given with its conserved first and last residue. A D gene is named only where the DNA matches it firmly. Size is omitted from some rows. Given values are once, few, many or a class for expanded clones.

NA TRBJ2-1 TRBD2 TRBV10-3 TGTGCCATCAGGGGACTAGCGCAGTACAATGAGCAGTTCTTC CAIRGLAQYNEQFF
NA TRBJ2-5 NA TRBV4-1 TGCGCCAGCAGCCAAGGATTCACAGGCCCCCAAGAGACCCAGTACTTC CASSQGFTGPQETQYF
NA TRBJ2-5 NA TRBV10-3 TGTGCCATCAGCGCGAGGGGGGGTGAGTTAGGGCCAGAGACCCAGTACTTC CAISARGGELGPETQYF
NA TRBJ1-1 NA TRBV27 TGTGCCAGCAGTTTATACAGGAAAGGAGTGGCTGAAGCTTTCTTT CASSLYRKGVAEAFF
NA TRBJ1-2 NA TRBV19 TGTGCCAGTAGTATAGCCTCCGACGGGGTTTATGGCTACACCTTC CASSIASDGVYGYTF
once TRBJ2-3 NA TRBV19 TGTGCCAGTAGTATGACGGGGCCCCCCCATCCAGATACGCAGTATTTT CASSMTGPPHPDTQYF
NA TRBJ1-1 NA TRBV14 TGTGCCAGCAGCTACGGGACCCTTACTGAAGCTTTCTTT CASSYGTLTEAFF
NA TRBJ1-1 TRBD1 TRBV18 TGTGCCAGCTCAGCGGGACAGGGGGCTAGCACTGAAGCTTTCTTT CASSAGQGASTEAFF
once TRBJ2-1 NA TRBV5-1 TGCGCCAGCAGCTTGGACATCGGCTTGGGGTGGGAGCAGTTCTTC CASSLDIGLGWEQFF
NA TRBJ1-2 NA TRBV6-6 TGTGCCAGCAGGACCACGGGCCGATATGGCTACACCTTC CASRTTGRYGYTF
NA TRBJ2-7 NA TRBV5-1 TGCGCCAGCAATGGGGGGGCAAGTCGATACGAGCAGTACTTC CASNGGASRYEQYF
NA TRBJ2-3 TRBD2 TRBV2 TGTGCCAGCGTGAAGCGGGGGCTCACAGATACGCAGTATTTT CASVKRGLTDTQYF
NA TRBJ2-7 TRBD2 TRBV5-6 TGTGCCAGCAGCTTGGAGGGAGGGACCGTGAGGCAGTACTTC CASSLEGGTVRQYF
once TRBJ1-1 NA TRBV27 TGTGCCAGCACCCCAAGGGGGAACACTGAAGCTTTCTTT CASTPRGNTEAFF
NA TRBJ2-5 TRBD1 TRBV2 TGTGCCAGCAGTGAAAGTCAGGGGGCAATGGAGACCCAGTACTTC CASSESQGAMETQYF
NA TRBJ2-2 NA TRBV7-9 TGTGCCAGCAGCTTAGGGATGAACACCGGGGAGCTGTTTTTT CASSLGMNTGELFF
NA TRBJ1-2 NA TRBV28 TGTGCCAGCAGCACCCCTCGCGGAGCTAACTATGGCTACACCTTC CASSTPRGANYGYTF
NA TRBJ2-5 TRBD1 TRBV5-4 TGTGCCAGCAGCACCACGACAGGGCAGGAGACCCAGTACTTC CASSTTTGQETQYF
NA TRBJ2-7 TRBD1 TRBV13 TGTGCCAGCAGCTTAGGGAATTCCGGGACAGGGCTCGAGCAGTACTTC CASSLGNSGTGLEQYF
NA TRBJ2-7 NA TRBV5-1 TGCGCCAGCAGCTTGGGTCCGGGGGGCCCCAGCTCCTACGAGCAGTACTTC CASSLGPGGPSSYEQYF
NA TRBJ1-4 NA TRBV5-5 TGTGCCAGCAGCCCTCGGGTGGTCGGGGGATATGAAAAACTGTTTTTT CASSPRVVGGYEKLFF
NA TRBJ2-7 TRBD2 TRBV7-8 TGTGCCAGCAGCTTACGGGGGAGGGGCGTCCAGAACGAGCAGTACTTC CASSLRGRGVQNEQYF
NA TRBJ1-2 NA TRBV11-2 TGTGCCAGCAGCTTAGACTCAGGATCGGACTATGGCTACACCTTC CASSLDSGSDYGYTF
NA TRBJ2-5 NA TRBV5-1 TGCGCCAGCAGCTTGGAGGAGGGGGGGCTCTATGAGACCCAGTACTTC CASSLEEGGLYETQYF
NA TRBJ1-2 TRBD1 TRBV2 TGTGCCAGCAGTCTGGACAGGGCCAGGGGCTACACCTTC CASSLDRARGYTF
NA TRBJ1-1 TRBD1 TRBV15 TGTGCCACCAGCAGAGATCTAGGGGGCTGGGGGAACACTGAAGCTTTCTTT CATSRDLGGWGNTEAFF
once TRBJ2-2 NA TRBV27 TGTGCCAGCAGTTTAATAGCAGCGGACATGGCGAACACCGGGGAGCTGTTTTTT CASSLIAADMANTGELFF
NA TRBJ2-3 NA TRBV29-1 TGCAGCGTTGAAGTCCAGGGCTACGATACGCAGTATTTT CSVEVQGYDTQYF
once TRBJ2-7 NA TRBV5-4 TGTGCCAGCAGCCCCAATGGATTCGAGCAGTACTTC CASSPNGFEQYF
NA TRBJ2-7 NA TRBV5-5 TGTGCCAGCAGCTCGGGATTGGTCGGTTACTACGAGCAGTACTTC CASSSGLVGYYEQYF
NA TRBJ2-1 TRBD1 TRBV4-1 TGCGCCAGCAGCCACCTGGACAGGGAGAATGAGCAGTTCTTC CASSHLDRENEQFF
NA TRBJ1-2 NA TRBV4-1 TGCGCCAGCAGCCAAGTGGGTCGGACGAAGAACTATGGCTACACCTTC CASSQVGRTKNYGYTF
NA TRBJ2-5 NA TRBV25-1 TGTGCCAGCAGTGAATGGGGGGGGGCCGTGGAGACCCAGTACTTC CASSEWGGAVETQYF
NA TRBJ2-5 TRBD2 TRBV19 TGTGCCAGTAGTATAGATCCGGGACTAGCGGGCGATTACCAAGAGACCCAGTACTTC CASSIDPGLAGDYQETQYF
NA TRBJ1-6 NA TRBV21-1 TGTGCCAGCAGCAAAGGGGGGGGATGGTCACCCCTCCACTTT CASSKGGGWSPLHF
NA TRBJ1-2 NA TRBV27 TGTGCCAGCAGCGCCTCGACAGGCTCCTATGGCTACACCTTC CASSASTGSYGYTF
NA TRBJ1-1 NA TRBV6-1 TGTGCCAGCAGTGAAGCATTCACAGGCCCTACTGAAGCTTTCTTT CASSEAFTGPTEAFF